The 5 T cell receptor beta chains below come from one sample, sequenced in a study of shared clonotypes between healthy human individuals. The table came from immunoSEQ multiplex PCR; TCRdb's copy has only in-frame clones and leaves some out. The data show 1.6 million or so clones, approximately 98.5% seen once. Sequences were obtained from naive CD4+ T cells sorted from blood. Noted subset: CD45RA+ positively selected. These receptors came from a man aged 25-45 years in good health.

To note about this clone: One end of the junction fails to match germline, which may point to a read error. V and J are TRBV10-3 and TRBJ1-1, with no clear D. This CDR3 has 11 amino acids. CDR1 is ENHRY and CDR2 is SYGVKD in the germline V gene. The CDR3 DNA is TGTGCCATCAGTGAGAATCAGGTACCGACCTTT. Its translation is CAISENQVPTF.

V gene TRBV5-1 combines with J gene TRBJ1-2; 7 nucleotides agree with TRBD1. CDR3 length: 14 amino acids. With V trimmed by 3 bases and J by 4 bases, 6 bases remained unmatched. CDR1 is SGHRS and CDR2 is YFSETQ in the germline V gene. In nucleotides, the CDR3 is TGCGCCAGCAGCTCCGGGACAGCCGTCTATGGCTACACCTTC. Its translation: CASSSGTAVYGYTF.

The gene calls are TRBV7-9 and TRBJ2-7; maybe TRBD2 (7 bases). CDR1 and CDR2 (germline): SEHNR, FQNEAQ (reference sequence). V was pared by 2 bases and J by 5 bases, with 13 bases between. This CDR3 has 14 amino acids. CDR3 in amino acids: CASSLTGGFDEQYF. DNA for the CDR3: TGTGCCAGCAGCTTAACGGGGGGCTTCGACGAGCAGTACTTC. The full variable domain, rest sourced from reference TRBV7-9 and TRBJ2-7, is DTGVSQNPRHKITKRGQNVTFRCDPISEHNRLYWYRQTLGQGPEFLTYFQNEAQLEKSRLLSDRFSAERPKGSFSTLEIQRTEQGDSAMYLCASSLTGGFDEQYFGPGTRLTVT.

This clone came up once. The chain combines TRBV28 with TRBJ2-7; perhaps TRBD1 as D (6 bases). The CDR3 totals 14 residues. V was pared by 8 bases and J by 0 bases, with 14 bases between. Germline values: CDR1 MDHEN, CDR2 SYDVKM. The DNA for the CDR3 is TGTGCCAGCGGTACAGGGCCCCCCTCCTACGAGCAGTACTTC. Protein product: CASGTGPPSYEQYF.

This rearrangement joins TRBV7-9 to TRBJ2-3; maybe TRBD2 (6 bases). CDR1 and CDR2 (germline): SEHNR, FQNEAQ (reference sequence). V was trimmed by 1 base and J by 5 bases, leaving 10 bases between them. The CDR3 covers 14 residues. In DNA form, the CDR3 reads TGTGCCAGCAGCTTAGTTCGGGACTTAGATACGCAGTATTTT. Amino acids: CASSLVRDLDTQYF.